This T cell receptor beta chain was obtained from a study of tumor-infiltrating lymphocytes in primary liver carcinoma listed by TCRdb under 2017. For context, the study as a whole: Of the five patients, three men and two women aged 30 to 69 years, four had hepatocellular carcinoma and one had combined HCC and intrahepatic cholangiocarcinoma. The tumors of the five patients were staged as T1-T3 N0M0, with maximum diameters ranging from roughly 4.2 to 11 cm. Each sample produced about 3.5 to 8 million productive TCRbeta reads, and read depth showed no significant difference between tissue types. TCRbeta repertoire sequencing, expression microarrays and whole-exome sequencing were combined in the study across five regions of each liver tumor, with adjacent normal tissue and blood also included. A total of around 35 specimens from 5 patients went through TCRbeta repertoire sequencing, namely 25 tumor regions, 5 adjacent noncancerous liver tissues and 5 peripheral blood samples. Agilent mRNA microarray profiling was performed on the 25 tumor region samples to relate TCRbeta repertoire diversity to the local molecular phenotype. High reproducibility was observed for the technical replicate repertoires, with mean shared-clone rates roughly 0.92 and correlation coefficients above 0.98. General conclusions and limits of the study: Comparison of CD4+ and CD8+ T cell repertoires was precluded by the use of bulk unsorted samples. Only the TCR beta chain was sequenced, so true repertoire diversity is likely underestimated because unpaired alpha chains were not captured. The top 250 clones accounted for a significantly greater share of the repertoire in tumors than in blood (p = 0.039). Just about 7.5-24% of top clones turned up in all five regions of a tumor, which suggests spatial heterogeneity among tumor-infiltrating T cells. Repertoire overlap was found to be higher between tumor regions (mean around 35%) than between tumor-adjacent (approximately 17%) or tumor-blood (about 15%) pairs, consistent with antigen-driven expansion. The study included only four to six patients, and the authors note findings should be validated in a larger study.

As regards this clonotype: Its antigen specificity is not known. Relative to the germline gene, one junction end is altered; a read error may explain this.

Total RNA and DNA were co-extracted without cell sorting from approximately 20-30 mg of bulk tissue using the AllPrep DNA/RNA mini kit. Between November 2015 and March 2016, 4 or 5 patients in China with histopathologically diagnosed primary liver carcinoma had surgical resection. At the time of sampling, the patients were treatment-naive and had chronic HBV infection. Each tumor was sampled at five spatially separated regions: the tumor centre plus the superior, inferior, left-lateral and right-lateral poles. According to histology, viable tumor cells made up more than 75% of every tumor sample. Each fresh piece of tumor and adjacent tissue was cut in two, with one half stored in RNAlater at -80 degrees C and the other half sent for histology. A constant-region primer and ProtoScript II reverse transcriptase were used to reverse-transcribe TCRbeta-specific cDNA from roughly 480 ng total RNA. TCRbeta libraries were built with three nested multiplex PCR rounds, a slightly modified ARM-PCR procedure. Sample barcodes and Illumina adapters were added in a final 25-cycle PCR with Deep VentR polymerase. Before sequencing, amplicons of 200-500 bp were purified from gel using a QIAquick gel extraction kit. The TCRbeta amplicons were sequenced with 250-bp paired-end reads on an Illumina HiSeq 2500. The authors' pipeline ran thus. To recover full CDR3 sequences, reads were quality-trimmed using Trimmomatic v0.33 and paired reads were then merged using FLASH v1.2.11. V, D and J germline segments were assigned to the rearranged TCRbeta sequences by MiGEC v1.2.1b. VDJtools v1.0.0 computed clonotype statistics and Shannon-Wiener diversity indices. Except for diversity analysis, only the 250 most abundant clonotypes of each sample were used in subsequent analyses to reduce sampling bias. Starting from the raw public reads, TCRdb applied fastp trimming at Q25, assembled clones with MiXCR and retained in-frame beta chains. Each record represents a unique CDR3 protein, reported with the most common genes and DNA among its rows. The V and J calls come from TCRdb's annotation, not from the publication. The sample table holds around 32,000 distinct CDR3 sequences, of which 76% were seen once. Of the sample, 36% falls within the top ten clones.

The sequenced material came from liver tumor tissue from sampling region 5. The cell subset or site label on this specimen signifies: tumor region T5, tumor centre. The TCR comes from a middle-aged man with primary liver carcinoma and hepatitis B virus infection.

DNA sequence: TGTGCCAGCGGCTTAGTACGCTTAGGGGAGCTGTTTTTT. It is translated as CASGLVRLGELFF. Recombination linked TRBV11-1 to TRBJ2-2, with no confident D gene call. The CDR3 starts with the cysteine, ends with the phenylalanine, and has 13 residues. Only the CDR3 DNA is retained, 39 bases long and in frame from the first base. Sequences SGHAT (CDR1) and FQDESV (CDR2) are obtained from the germline V gene (reference sequence).